The clone carrying this T cell receptor beta chain was counted only a few times. The data belong to a study of blood T cell repertoires in COVID-19. Authors' data handling: The authors estimated nucleated cell counts from reference gene primer amplification. Profiling relied on immunoSEQ multiplex PCR, and the TCRdb table lists in-frame clones only, not all of them. V and J calls and clone size come straight from that table; D and trimming were deduced from the DNA. The sample lists more than 200,000 clones; around 90% were seen once. The sequence was obtained from a human donor in a cohort sampled during active COVID-19. Sequencing was done on a sample of peripheral blood.

As DNA, the CDR3 is TGTGCCAGCAGCTTAGCCGGGCAGCCCCAGCATTTT. As protein: CASSLAGQPQHF. V is TRBV7-6 and J is TRBJ1-5; no definite D call. The CDR3 is made up of 12 amino acids. V was cut by 0 bases and J by 7 bases, with 4 bases left in between. Germline lookup yields CDR1 SGHVS and CDR2 FNYEAQ.